This T cell receptor (beta chain) was retrieved from a study of OX40 agonist ivuxolimab in advanced cancers. In the case of this clone: Its antigen is unknown.

The ends lost 4 bases at V and 6 bases at J; junction bases unmatched: 11. Germline-derived CDR1 and CDR2 are LNHDA and SQIVND (reference sequence). CDR3 length: 15 amino acids. Method: immunoSEQ multiplex PCR; TCRdb's copy keeps in-frame clones and lacks some. The data show around 100,000 clones, around 96% seen once. General study findings and limits: Dosing at 0.1 to 3.0 mg/kg was accompanied by clonal expansion of CD4+ and CD8+ blood T cells by week 6.

This receptor was obtained from an adult with an advanced solid tumor such as melanoma, head and neck, liver or kidney cancer. This chain joins TRBV19 and TRBJ1-1, with 7 bases aligning to TRBD1. This specimen was CD4+ or CD8+ T cells sorted from blood, taken in a trial of the OX40 agonist ivuxolimab. This chain's CDR3 is CASSTDRREGPEAFF. The CDR3 DNA reads TGTGCCAGTAGTACGGACAGGCGGGAGGGGCCTGAAGCTTTCTTT. The entire variable domain, with the rest obtained from reference TRBV19 and TRBJ1-1, is as follows: DGGITQSPKYLFRKEGQNVTLSCEQNLNHDAMYWYRQDPGQGLRLIYYSQIVNDFQKGDIAEGYSVSREKKESFPLTVTSAQKNPTAFYLCASSTDRREGPEAFFGQGTRLTVV.